These 20 T cell receptor beta chains came from one sample sequenced in a study of monozygotic twins with inflammatory bowel disease. TCRdb reprocessed the 5' RACE reads and keeps a single row for each CDR3 protein, giving no DNA. The repertoire table contains approximately 420,000 distinct CDR3 sequences. The specimen was blood. Source of these receptors: a human donor with ulcerative colitis or Crohn's disease, or a healthy co-twin of an affected twin (not recorded which).

The chain joins TRBV3-1 to TRBJ1-1. The CDR3 consists of 15 residues. CDR1 is LGHDT and CDR2 is YNNKEL in the germline V gene (reference sequence). The CDR3 reads CASSQGFTLNTEAFF.

This chain connects TRBV5-1 to TRBJ1-2; TCRdb calls TRBD1, which cannot be checked without DNA. Germline CDR1 is SGHRS and CDR2 is YFSETQ. This CDR3 is built from 15 residues. CDR3 in amino acids: CASREPGQGANGYTF. The complete variable domain, with remaining parts taken from reference TRBV5-1 and TRBJ1-2, reads KAGVTQTPRYLIKTRGQQVTLSCSPISGHRSVSWYQQTPGQGLQFLFEYFSETQRNKGNFPGRFSGRQFSNSRSEMNVSTLELGDSALYLCASREPGQGANGYTFGSGTRLTVV.

The V gene is TRBV10-3, the J gene TRBJ1-5; TCRdb picks TRBD1, but there is no DNA to check that call. CDR3 length: 14 residues. The germline V gene has CDR1 ENHRY and CDR2 SYGVKD. CDR3 loop: CAIGQGAGNQPQHF.

The chain uses TRBV5-4 and TRBJ2-1; the D call from TCRdb, TRBD1, cannot be confirmed without DNA. This CDR3 contains 15 residues. CDR1 and CDR2 from the germline V gene are SGHNT and YYREEE (reference sequence). CDR3 residues: CASSFDWDRGREQFF.

The chain has TRBV29-1 and TRBJ2-7; TCRdb returns TRBD1, unconfirmable since there is no DNA. Germline V gene lookup returns CDR1 SQVTM and CDR2 ANQGSEA. CDR3 length equals 14 residues. This CDR3 reads CSVEDRGLSYEQYF.

The chain is built from TRBV20-1 and TRBJ2-7; TCRdb's D gene call, TRBD1, goes unchecked for lack of DNA. There are 14 residues in the CDR3. Germline V gene lookup returns CDR1 DFQATT and CDR2 SNEGSKA (reference sequence). The CDR3 sequence is CSARARQKVYEQYF.

The chain combines TRBV20-1 with TRBJ2-1; the D call from TCRdb, TRBD2, cannot be confirmed without DNA. The CDR3 extends over 15 amino acids. The germline CDR1 and CDR2 sequences are DFQATT and SNEGSKA (reference sequence). CDR3 region: CSARRREGFSVEQFF.

The genes are TRBV3-1 and TRBJ2-1; the D gene TCRdb calls, TRBD2, cannot be checked with no DNA. Germline loops: CDR1 LGHDT, CDR2 YNNKEL (reference sequence). This CDR3 spans 17 amino acids. The CDR3: CASSQRLAGGFYNEQFF.

The chain employs TRBV20-1 and TRBJ2-7; without DNA, the TCRdb call of TRBD2 cannot be checked. The CDR3 has 14 amino acids. Germline CDR1 reads DFQATT; CDR2 reads SNEGSKA (reference sequence). This chain's CDR3 is CSAPRTSGTHEQYF.

The rearrangement joins TRBV24-1 to TRBJ2-5. Germline CDR1 reads KGHDR; CDR2 reads SFDVKD. This CDR3 has 16 amino acids. The CDR3 sequence is CATSDLGLEVRETQYF.

The chain employs TRBV30 and TRBJ1-3; TCRdb indicates TRBD1, and absent DNA this call remains unverified. There are 13 residues in the CDR3. Germline CDR1 reads GTSNPN; CDR2 reads SVGIG (reference sequence). Here the CDR3 reads CAWRPGGGNTIYF. The full variable domain, with the rest looked up from reference TRBV30 and TRBJ1-3, is SQTIHQWPATLVQPVGSPLSLECTVEGTSNPNLYWYRQAAGRGLQLLFYSVGIGQISSEVPQNLSASRPQDRQFILSSKKLLLSDSGFYLCAWRPGGGNTIYFGEGSWLTVV.

The V and J genes are TRBV19 and TRBJ1-5; checking the TCRdb D call of TRBD1 is not possible without DNA. The CDR3 runs 12 residues. Germline V gene sequence: CDR1 LNHDA, CDR2 SQIVND (reference sequence). The CDR3 sequence: CASSFPDQPQHF.

V is TRBV6-2 or TRBV6-3 and J is TRBJ2-7; TCRdb gives TRBD1 as the D gene, but with no DNA this cannot be confirmed. The CDR3 is made up of 15 amino acids. Looked up from germline, CDR1 is MNHEY and CDR2 is SVGEGT. The chain's CDR3 is CASSPSGNGDYEQYF.

The chain carries TRBV9 and TRBJ2-3; the D call of TRBD1 rests on TCRdb alone, since no DNA is present to check it. The CDR3 is made up of 17 amino acids. CDR1 is SGDLS, CDR2 YYNGEE, per germline. This CDR3 is CASSVSAGAGSTDTQYF.

The chain recombines TRBV20-1 with TRBJ1-5; TCRdb outputs TRBD1, but without DNA this stays unchecked. Germline V gene lookup returns CDR1 DFQATT and CDR2 SNEGSKA (reference sequence). This CDR3 spans 14 amino acids. This CDR3 reads CSASLGHSNQPQHF.

V is TRBV2 and J is TRBJ2-2; TCRdb lists TRBD1, though no DNA is available to test this call. The V gene's germline CDR1 is SNHLY and CDR2 FYNNEI. This CDR3 has 16 amino acids. The CDR3 protein is CASSATRTGLGGELFF.

This chain joins TRBV6-6 and TRBJ2-1; TCRdb's assignment of TRBD1 cannot be checked, as there is no DNA. Germline-derived CDR1 and CDR2 are MNHNY and SVGAGI (reference sequence). The CDR3 sequence is 14 residues long. The CDR3 sequence: CASSYGGAFREQFF.

This chain joins TRBV20-1 and TRBJ2-1; TCRdb's D call of TRBD1 is untestable without DNA. Germline assignment: CDR1 DFQATT and CDR2 SNEGSKA (reference sequence). The CDR3 contains 15 residues. This CDR3 is CSASVGARRNNEQFF.

The chain carries TRBV5-1 and TRBJ2-5; TCRdb names TRBD1, which stays unverified in the absence of DNA. Germline V gene data show CDR1 as SGHRS and CDR2 as YFSETQ. CDR3 length: 16 residues. CDR3 in amino acids: CASSLGGAGPQETQYF.

CDR3: CASSLVSGGNQPQHF. The rearrangement links TRBV7-2 to TRBJ1-5. Germline V CDR1 and CDR2: SGHTA, FQGNSA. CDR3 size: 15 residues. The entire variable domain, with the rest obtained from reference TRBV7-2 and TRBJ1-5, is as follows: GAGVSQSPSNKVTEKGKDVELRCDPISGHTALYWYRQSLGQGLEFLIYFQGNSAPDKSGLPSDRFSAERTGGSVSTLTIQRTQQEDSAVYLCASSLVSGGNQPQHFGDGTRLSIL.